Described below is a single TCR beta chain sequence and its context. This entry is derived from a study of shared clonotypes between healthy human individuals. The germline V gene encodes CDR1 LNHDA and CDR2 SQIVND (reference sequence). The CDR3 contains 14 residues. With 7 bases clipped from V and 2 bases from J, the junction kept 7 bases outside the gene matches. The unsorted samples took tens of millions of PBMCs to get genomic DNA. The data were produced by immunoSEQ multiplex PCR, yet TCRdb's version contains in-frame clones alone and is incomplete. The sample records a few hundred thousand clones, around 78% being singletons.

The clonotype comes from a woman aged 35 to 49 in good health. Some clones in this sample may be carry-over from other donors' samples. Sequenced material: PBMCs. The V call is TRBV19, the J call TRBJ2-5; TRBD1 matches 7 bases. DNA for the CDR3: TGTGCCAGTACCAACCCGGGACAGCAAGAGACCCAGTACTTC. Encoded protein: CASTNPGQQETQYF. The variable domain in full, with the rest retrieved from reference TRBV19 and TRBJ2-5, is DGGITQSPKYLFRKEGQNVTLSCEQNLNHDAMYWYRQDPGQGLRLIYYSQIVNDFQKGDIAEGYSVSREKKESFPLTVTSAQKNPTAFYLCASTNPGQQETQYFGPGTRLLVL.